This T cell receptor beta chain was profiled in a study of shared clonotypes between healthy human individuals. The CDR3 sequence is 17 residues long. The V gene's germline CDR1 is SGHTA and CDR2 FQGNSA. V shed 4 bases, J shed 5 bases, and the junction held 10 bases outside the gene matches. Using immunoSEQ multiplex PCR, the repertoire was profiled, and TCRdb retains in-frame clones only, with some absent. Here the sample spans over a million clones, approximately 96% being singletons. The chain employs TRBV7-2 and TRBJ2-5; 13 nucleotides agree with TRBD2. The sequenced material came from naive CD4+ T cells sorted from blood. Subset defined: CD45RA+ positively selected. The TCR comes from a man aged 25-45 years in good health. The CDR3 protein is CASSSRLAGGLGETQYF. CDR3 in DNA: TGTGCCAGCAGCTCGCGACTAGCGGGAGGCCTAGGGGAGACCCAGTACTTC.